These 9 T cell receptor beta chains share one sample of origin, sequenced in a study of blood T cell repertoires in COVID-19. Libraries were prepared by immunoSEQ multiplex PCR; TCRdb keeps only in-frame clonotypes and omits some of them. The data contain 200,000 to 300,000 clones, roughly 85% of them singletons. Material for sequencing was peripheral blood. These receptors came from a man aged 50 to 59 with COVID-19, enrolled during active disease.

The rearrangement uses TRBV3-1 (or the pseudogene TRBV3-2) and TRBJ1-6; 7 nucleotides agree with TRBD1. V shed 4 bases, J shed 7 bases, and the junction held 7 bases outside the gene matches. This CDR3 has 15 amino acids. CDR1 is LGHDT and CDR2 is YNNKEL in the germline V gene (reference sequence). CDR3 DNA: TGTGCCAGCAGCCGCAAGAGGGGGCTAAATTCACCCCTCCACTTT. Protein product: CASSRKRGLNSPLHF.

The rearrangement joins TRBV28 to TRBJ1-2; D possibly corresponds to TRBD1 (6 bases). V lost 7 bases, J lost 5 bases, and 17 bases lay in between. CDR3 length equals 14 residues. Germline CDR1 and CDR2: MDHEN and SYDVKM. The CDR3 sequence: CASNMVDRRYGYTF. The CDR3 region has the DNA TGTGCCAGCAATATGGTGGACAGACGATATGGCTACACCTTC.

The chain is built from TRBV4-2 and TRBJ2-5; D perhaps matches TRBD2 (7 bases). The CDR3 contains 16 residues. The V and J ends lost 4 bases and 3 bases respectively, with 18 bases between them. Germline V gene data show CDR1 as LGHNA and CDR2 as YNFKEQ. DNA of the CDR3: TGTGCCAGCAGCCGCACCACGGCGGGGGCCGAAGAGACCCAGTACTTC. It specifies CASSRTTAGAEETQYF.

This chain links TRBV3-1 (or the pseudogene TRBV3-2) with TRBJ2-3, with TRBD2 identical over 8 bases. Germline V gene lookup returns CDR1 LGHDT and CDR2 YNNKEL (reference sequence). This CDR3 is built from 16 residues. Losses at the gene ends were 4 bases for V and 2 bases for J; bases not matched to a gene: 8. CDR3 nucleotides: TGTGCCAGCAGCCGAAAGGGCGGGGGGAACACAGATACGCAGTATTTT. It encodes CASSRKGGGNTDTQYF.

The chain carries TRBV4-1 and TRBJ2-1; tentative D call: TRBD2 (6 bases). CDR3 size: 16 residues. With 4 bases removed from V and 3 bases from J, the gap between germline ends came to 16 bases. Germline V gives CDR1 MGHRA, CDR2 YSYEKL. The CDR3 loop reads CASSRDGSGDYNEQFF. The CDR3 nucleotides read TGCGCCAGCAGCCGCGACGGGTCGGGGGACTACAATGAGCAGTTCTTC.

This clone has more than one count but fewer than ten. V and J are TRBV14 and TRBJ1-2, with a weak D call TRBD1 (5 bases). Trimming removed 0 bases from V and 8 bases from J, with 13 bases in between. Germline CDR1 reads SGHDN; CDR2 reads FVKESK. The CDR3 runs to 14 residues. CDR3 protein: CASSQDPRGRGYTF. In DNA, the CDR3 is TGTGCCAGCAGCCAAGATCCTAGGGGCCGGGGCTACACCTTC. The whole variable domain, filled in from reference TRBV14 and TRBJ1-2, reads EAGVTQFPSHSVIEKGQTVTLRCDPISGHDNLYWYRRVMGKEIKFLLHFVKESKQDESGMPNNRFLAERTGGTYSTLKVQPAELEDSGVYFCASSQDPRGRGYTFGSGTRLTVV.

The V call is TRBV4-1, the J call TRBJ2-1; 11 nucleotides match TRBD2. The germline V gene has CDR1 MGHRA and CDR2 YSYEKL. The CDR3 sequence is 16 residues long. V was clipped by 0 bases and J by 7 bases; unmatched bases: 5. The CDR3 loop reads CASSQDQASGGNEQFF. Here the CDR3 DNA reads TGCGCCAGCAGCCAAGATCAGGCTAGCGGGGGGAATGAGCAGTTCTTC.

The chain combines TRBV16 with TRBJ1-2; 7 bases map to TRBD1. V was clipped by 4 bases and J by 4 bases; unmatched bases: 6. From germline, CDR1 is KGHSY and CDR2 FQNENV. CDR3 length: 14 amino acids. CDR3 sequence: CASSPTGDGYGYTF. The CDR3 DNA is TGTGCCAGCAGCCCAACAGGGGACGGCTATGGCTACACCTTC.

V usage is TRBV7-8 and J usage is TRBJ2-7, with 8 bases matching TRBD1. The J segment lost 2 bases and the V segment lost 2 bases, leaving 8 bases of the junction unmatched. This CDR3 spans 16 amino acids. The germline CDR1 and CDR2 sequences are SGHVS and FQNEAQ. CDR3 in amino acids: CASSLIRDRRAYEQYF. The CDR3 DNA sequence: TGTGCCAGCAGCTTAATCCGGGACAGGAGGGCCTACGAGCAGTACTTC.